This TCR beta chain appears in the sequencing data of a study of T cell repertoires in cytomegalovirus infection. Study-wide background: The authors used CMV epitopes that were HLA-C-restricted (recently identified) and HLA-B-restricted (well studied).

With regard to this clonotype: Antigen: not known.

TCRdb re-called the reads through MiXCR, storing one row per CDR3 protein. This sample has about 85,000 distinct CDR3 sequences; approximately 46% occur once, and the top ten carry approximately 95%. Deletions cut 1 base from V and 9 bases from J, with 12 bases between. The CDR3 has 13 residues. Germline CDR1 is SGHTA and CDR2 is FQGNSA. The sequence derives from a human donor in good health (CMV status not recorded). Some clones in this sample may be carry-over from other donors' samples. Sequenced material: CD8+ T cells from cultured PBMCs, taken from culture after CMV antigen stimulation. V usage is TRBV7-2 and J usage is TRBJ2-5, with D possibly being TRBD2 (6 bases). The CDR3 protein is CASSLDGGSAQYF. The DNA for the CDR3 is TGTGCCAGCAGCTTAGATGGGGGGTCGGCCCAGTACTTC.